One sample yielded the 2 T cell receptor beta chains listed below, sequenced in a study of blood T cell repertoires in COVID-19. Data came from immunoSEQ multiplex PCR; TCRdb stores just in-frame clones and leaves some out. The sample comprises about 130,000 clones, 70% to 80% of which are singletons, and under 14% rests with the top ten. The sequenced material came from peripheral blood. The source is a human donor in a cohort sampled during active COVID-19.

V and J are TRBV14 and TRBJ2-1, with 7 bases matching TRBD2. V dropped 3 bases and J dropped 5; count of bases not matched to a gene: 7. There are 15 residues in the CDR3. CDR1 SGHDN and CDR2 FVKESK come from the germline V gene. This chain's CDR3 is CASSQGGTTNNEQFF. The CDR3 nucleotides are TGTGCCAGCAGCCAGGGGGGGACTACAAACAATGAGCAGTTCTTC.

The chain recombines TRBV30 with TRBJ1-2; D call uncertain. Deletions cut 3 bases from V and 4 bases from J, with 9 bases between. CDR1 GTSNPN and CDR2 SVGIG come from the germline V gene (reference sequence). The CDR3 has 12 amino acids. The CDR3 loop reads CAWSGGPYGYTF. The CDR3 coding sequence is TGTGCCTGGAGCGGAGGACCCTATGGCTACACCTTC.